Each of the 32 T cell receptor beta chains below was sequenced from the same sample in a study of cytomegalovirus exposure and HLA in healthy donors. In the PCR, 60 Vbeta and 13 Jbeta primers were used. Clones were read by immunoSEQ multiplex PCR, and TCRdb kept only the in-frame ones, dropping some. The sample shows around 150,000 clones, about four fifths of them seen only once. The sequenced sample consisted of PBMCs. The receptors derive from a man aged 50-60 years in good health and CMV-seropositive.

The CDR3 DNA is TGTGCCAGCAGCTTGGTGAGCGAGCAGTTCTTC. It codes for CASSLVSEQFF. The J gene is TRBJ2-1, the V gene TRBV5-6; D uncertain. Looked up from germline, CDR1 is SGHDT and CDR2 is YYEEEE. Trimming removed 0 bases at V and 10 bases at J, with 5 bases between. This CDR3 comprises 11 residues.

V and J are TRBV30 and TRBJ2-5, with 11 nucleotides matching TRBD2. V trimming: 4 bases; J trimming: 5 bases; junction bases outside the gene matches: 9. Germline values: CDR1 GTSNPN, CDR2 SVGIG (reference sequence). This CDR3 contains 15 residues. CDR3 coding DNA: TGTGCCTGGACCCCTAGCGGGAGGTTCCAGGAGACCCAGTACTTC. Protein: CAWTPSGRFQETQYF.

The V call is TRBV15, the J call TRBJ2-7; D gene uncertain. The germline V gene has CDR1 LNHNV and CDR2 YYDKDF (reference sequence). This CDR3 is 13 amino acids long. Trimming left V 1 base short and J 4 bases short, with 8 bases between. The CDR3 sequence is CATSRGGVYEQYF. CDR3 DNA: TGTGCCACCAGCAGAGGAGGAGTATACGAGCAGTACTTC.

The V call is TRBV21-1, the J call TRBJ2-3; the D call TRBD1 from the table was never checked on the DNA. TRBV21-1 is a listed pseudogene. The CDR3 consists of 16 residues. The CDR3 DNA sequence: TGTGCCAGCAGCAAAGTTGGCAGGGGCCCCACAGATACGCAGTATTTT. Amino acid sequence: CASSKVGRGPTDTQYF.

Notes on this clone: The same CDR3 also results from other DNA sequences found in this sample. The chain links TRBV18 to TRBJ2-3; TRBD2 is a possible D gene (6 bases). The CDR3 runs 14 residues. Germline values: CDR1 KGHSH, CDR2 LQKENI. Trimming cost V 2 bases and J 1 base, with 7 bases left between them. The CDR3 region is CASSPSGGTDTQYF. The CDR3, as DNA: TGTGCCAGCTCACCATCGGGAGGCACAGATACGCAGTATTTT. Variable domain in full (rest from reference TRBV18 and TRBJ2-3): NAGVMQNPRHLVRRRGQEARLRCSPMKGHSHVYWYRQLPEEGLKFMVYLQKENIIDESGMPKERFSAEFPKEGPSILRIQQVVRGDSAAYFCASSPSGGTDTQYFGPGTRLTVL.

This chain joins TRBV29-1 and TRBJ2-6; unclear D gene. Trimming stripped 3 bases from V and 1 base from J, with 7 bases between. The germline V gene encodes CDR1 SQVTM and CDR2 ANQGSEA. The CDR3 is 14 residues long. CDR3 in amino acids: CSVELASGANVLTF. CDR3 in DNA: TGCAGCGTTGAGCTCGCGTCTGGGGCCAACGTCCTGACTTTC. Filled out from reference TRBV29-1 and TRBJ2-6, the complete variable domain reads SAVISQKPSRDICQRGTSLTIQCQVDSQVTMMFWYRQQPGQSLTLIATANQGSEATYESGFVIDKFPISRPNLTFSTLTVSNMSPEDSSIYLCSVELASGANVLTFGAGSRLTVL.

V is TRBV27 and J is TRBJ2-1; 8 bases align to TRBD2. Germline lookup yields CDR1 MNHEY and CDR2 SMNVEV (reference sequence). This CDR3 is 16 amino acids long. Unmatched junction bases numbered 9, after V lost 1 base and J lost 7 bases. CDR3 coding DNA: TGTGCCAGCAGTTTATTAGCGGGAAGTGTAGCAAATGAGCAGTTCTTC. Translation gives CASSLLAGSVANEQFF.

This clone was observed a single time. The chain has TRBV14 and TRBJ1-1, with D perhaps TRBD1 (6 bases). Germline values: CDR1 SGHDN, CDR2 FVKESK. The V gene lost 3 bases and the J gene lost 8 bases, with 7 bases spanning the gap. This CDR3 is 11 amino acids long. The CDR3 DNA reads TGTGCCAGCAGCCACGGACAGGAAGCTTTCTTT. Encoded protein: CASSHGQEAFF.

A single count supports this clone. The chain uses TRBV15 and TRBJ2-5; weak D call: TRBD1 (5 bases). The CDR3 has 16 amino acids. The germline CDR1 and CDR2 sequences are LNHNV and YYDKDF (reference sequence). Trimming took 0 bases from V and 0 from J, leaving 11 bases between them. The CDR3 protein is CATSRDTTTDQETQYF. The CDR3 DNA reads as TGTGCCACCAGCAGAGACACAACGACAGACCAAGAGACCCAGTACTTC.

The chain recombines TRBV29-1 with TRBJ2-1; a possible D gene is TRBD2 (5 bases). This CDR3 is 12 amino acids long. V lost 0 bases to trimming and J lost 8 bases, with 8 bases between them. CDR1 is SQVTM and CDR2 is ANQGSEA in the germline V gene. The CDR3 here is CSVEDAGHEQFF. CDR3 coding DNA: TGCAGCGTTGAAGACGCGGGCCATGAGCAGTTCTTC.

The rearrangement links TRBV6-6 to TRBJ2-7; TRBD2 agrees at 11 bases. Unmatched junction bases numbered 10, after V lost 11 bases and J lost 1 base. This CDR3 contains 15 residues. Germline values: CDR1 MNHNY, CDR2 SVGAGI (reference sequence). CDR3: CAHQEGLADSYEQYF. The CDR3 nucleotides are TGTGCCCACCAGGAGGGACTAGCGGATTCCTACGAGCAGTACTTC.

This chain joins TRBV7-2 and TRBJ2-6; the D is unclear. The CDR3 has 16 residues. Per germline, CDR1 SGHTA and CDR2 FQGNSA. Trimming left V 1 base short and J 0 bases short, with 7 bases between. The chain's CDR3 is CASSLDSISGANVLTF. The CDR3 DNA reads TGTGCCAGCAGCTTAGACAGTATCTCTGGGGCCAACGTCCTGACTTTC.

The V and J genes are TRBV19 and TRBJ2-1, with 9 bases aligning to TRBD2. The J segment lost 8 bases and the V segment lost 5 bases, leaving 10 bases of the junction unmatched. Germline-derived CDR1 and CDR2 are LNHDA and SQIVND (reference sequence). There are 15 residues in the CDR3. This chain's CDR3 is CASSRSGRGGDEQFF. In DNA, the CDR3 is TGTGCCAGTAGTCGCTCGGGGCGGGGGGGCGATGAGCAGTTCTTC. Drawing the rest from reference TRBV19 and TRBJ2-1, the complete variable domain is DGGITQSPKYLFRKEGQNVTLSCEQNLNHDAMYWYRQDPGQGLRLIYYSQIVNDFQKGDIAEGYSVSREKKESFPLTVTSAQKNPTAFYLCASSRSGRGGDEQFFGPGTRLTVL.

The gene calls are TRBV11-3 and TRBJ1-6; possibly TRBD1 for D (5 bases). This CDR3 region has 16 residues. Per the germline V gene, CDR1 is SGHNT and CDR2 is YENEEA. Trimming left V 3 bases short and J 6 bases short, with 15 bases between. The CDR3: CASSFPQGLTNSPLHF. The CDR3, as DNA: TGTGCCAGCAGCTTCCCCCAGGGACTGACTAATTCACCCCTCCACTTT.

Comment on this clone: The identical CDR3 is also encoded by other nucleotide sequences in the sample. The chain uses TRBV5-1 and TRBJ1-1; possibly TRBD1 for D (6 bases). The CDR3 has 14 amino acids. Deletions cut 5 bases from V and 0 bases from J, with 11 bases between. CDR1 is SGHRS, CDR2 YFSETQ, per germline. The CDR3 DNA reads TGCGCCAGCAGTTTACAGGGCATGAACACTGAAGCTTTCTTT. Translating it yields CASSLQGMNTEAFF.

This chain's CDR3 is CASSEPGRVGNQPQHF. CDR3 DNA sequence: TGTGCCAGCAGTGAACCGGGCAGGGTAGGCAATCAGCCCCAGCATTTT. The chain has TRBV2 and TRBJ1-5; D is perhaps TRBD1 (5 bases). CDR1 and CDR2 from the germline V gene are SNHLY and FYNNEI. This CDR3 contains 16 residues. V lost 2 bases and J lost 2, with 13 bases in between.

This clone is a singleton in its sample. This sequence joins TRBV2 and TRBJ2-2; 8 nucleotides agree with TRBD1. The J segment lost 1 base and the V segment lost 7 bases, leaving 2 bases of the junction unmatched. CDR1 is SNHLY and CDR2 is FYNNEI in the germline V gene. There are 14 residues in the CDR3. CDR3 in amino acids: CASIRGRNTGELFF. As DNA, the CDR3 is TGTGCCAGCATCAGGGGGCGGAACACCGGGGAGCTGTTTTTT.

V usage is TRBV11-2 and J usage is TRBJ2-5; maybe TRBD1 (6 bases). The germline V and J ends were trimmed by 6 bases and 5 bases, with 16 bases remaining between them. The CDR3 spans 14 residues. Per the germline V gene, CDR1 is SGHAT and CDR2 is FQNNGV. The CDR3, as DNA: TGTGCCAGCAGACACACAGGGTCGGGGGAGACCCAGTACTTC. Protein: CASRHTGSGETQYF.

This chain links TRBV6-1 with TRBJ1-4; D is uncertain. The CDR3 consists of 15 residues. Between the trimmed V and J ends, which lost 6 bases and 5 bases, there was a span of 16 bases. CDR1 is MNHNS and CDR2 is SASEGT in the germline V gene. For the CDR3, the DNA is TGTGCCAGCAGCCCTGGAGGGAGTGGGAATGAAAAACTGTTTTTT. Translation gives CASSPGGSGNEKLFF.

This chain uses TRBV5-1 with TRBJ2-3; 12 bases match TRBD2. J lost 2 bases, V lost 4 bases, and 5 bases had no gene match. Germline CDR1 reads SGHRS; CDR2 reads YFSETQ. This CDR3 spans 16 amino acids. The DNA of the CDR3 is TGCGCCAGCAGCGCATCTAGCGGGGGGGCCACAGATACGCAGTATTTT. This sequence encodes CASSASSGGATDTQYF. The whole variable domain, filled in from reference TRBV5-1 and TRBJ2-3, reads KAGVTQTPRYLIKTRGQQVTLSCSPISGHRSVSWYQQTPGQGLQFLFEYFSETQRNKGNFPGRFSGRQFSNSRSEMNVSTLELGDSALYLCASSASSGGATDTQYFGPGTRLTVL.

The rearrangement links TRBV4-1 to TRBJ1-4; the D is unclear. Germline assignment: CDR1 MGHRA and CDR2 YSYEKL. This CDR3 has 15 residues. V dropped 4 bases and J dropped 7 bases, with 16 bases sitting between them. The CDR3 here is CASSLDPGEGEKLFF. CDR3 nucleotides: TGCGCCAGCAGCCTGGATCCTGGAGAGGGTGAAAAACTGTTTTTT.

This clone was recorded only once. At one boundary the junction diverges from the germline segment, which might be a read error. The genes are TRBV7-9 and TRBJ2-7, with TRBD1 identical over 8 bases. Germline CDR1 SEHNR, CDR2 FQNEAQ (reference sequence). The CDR3 is 16 residues long. The CDR3 DNA is TGTTCCAGCAGCTTAGCTCGTGGCCAGGGGGCGTCCGAGCAGTACTTC. Its protein product is CSSSLARGQGASEQYF.

This chain connects TRBV7-8 to TRBJ1-1; a weak D match, TRBD1 (5 bases). The CDR3 is 15 amino acids. V lost 5 bases, J lost 0 bases, and 13 bases lay in between. Germline CDR1 reads SGHVS; CDR2 reads FQNEAQ. The CDR3 sequence is CASSLRQLMNTEAFF. CDR3 DNA: TGTGCCAGCAGCCTCCGACAGCTAATGAACACTGAAGCTTTCTTT. Using reference TRBV7-8 and TRBJ1-1 for the parts outside the CDR3, the full variable domain is GAGVSQSPRYKVAKRGQDVALRCDPISGHVSLFWYQQALGQGPEFLTYFQNEAQLDKSGLPSDRFFAERPEGSVSTLKIQRTQQEDSAVYLCASSLRQLMNTEAFFGQGTRLTVV.

CDR3 sequence reads: CASSEGWGRGYGYTF. In nucleotides, the CDR3 is TGTGCCAGCAGTGAAGGGTGGGGACGGGGGTATGGCTACACCTTC. This chain links TRBV6-1 with TRBJ1-2, with D perhaps TRBD1 (5 bases). Trimming cost V 1 base and J 5 bases, with 14 bases left between them. Germline CDR1 is MNHNS and CDR2 is SASEGT. CDR3 size: 15 residues.

The chain couples TRBV5-5 to TRBJ2-7; 9 nucleotides align to TRBD1. Germline V gene lookup returns CDR1 SGHKS and CDR2 YYEKEE (reference sequence). The CDR3 has 15 amino acids. J was trimmed by 5 bases and V by 4 bases; bases with no gene match: 10. The CDR3, as DNA: TGTGCCAGCAGCGTCTTCAGGACAGGGGACAACGAGCAGTACTTC. Residues: CASSVFRTGDNEQYF.

The gene calls are TRBV6-4 and TRBJ2-2, with D tentatively TRBD2 (7 bases). Deletions cut 6 bases from V and 8 bases from J, with 25 bases between. Germline V gives CDR1 MRHNA, CDR2 SNTAGT. This CDR3 comprises 17 residues. This CDR3 is CASSGLDGGQLLGELFF. The CDR3, as DNA: TGTGCCAGCAGCGGCCTAGACGGGGGGCAATTGTTAGGGGAGCTGTTTTTT.

The chain couples TRBV4-3 to TRBJ2-2, with unresolved D. The CDR3 is 14 amino acids. Trimming shortened V by 4 bases and J by 0 bases, and 6 bases separated the two germline ends. Looked up from germline, CDR1 is LGHNA and CDR2 is YSLEER. CDR3 in amino acids: CASSRLSNTGELFF. CDR3 bases: TGCGCCAGCAGCCGACTGTCGAACACCGGGGAGCTGTTTTTT.

The CDR3 DNA follows: TGTGCCAGCAGACCACCGGGACAGGTTAATGGCTACACCTTC. It translates to CASRPPGQVNGYTF. The V call is TRBV27, the J call TRBJ1-2; 8 bases align to TRBD1. The J segment lost 6 bases and the V segment lost 6 bases, leaving 9 bases of the junction unmatched. This CDR3 has 14 residues. Germline values: CDR1 MNHEY, CDR2 SMNVEV (reference sequence).

The sample holds one count of this clone. V usage is TRBV19 and J usage is TRBJ2-2; D is undetermined. From germline, CDR1 is LNHDA and CDR2 SQIVND (reference sequence). The CDR3 length is 14 residues. Trimming took 5 bases from V and 4 from J, leaving 11 bases between them. In DNA form, the CDR3 reads TGTGCCAGTAGTGAAGACATCTCCACCGGGGAGCTGTTTTTT. It translates to CASSEDISTGELFF. The entire variable domain, with the rest obtained from reference TRBV19 and TRBJ2-2, is as follows: DGGITQSPKYLFRKEGQNVTLSCEQNLNHDAMYWYRQDPGQGLRLIYYSQIVNDFQKGDIAEGYSVSREKKESFPLTVTSAQKNPTAFYLCASSEDISTGELFFGEGSRLTVL.

V is TRBV19 and J is TRBJ2-1; D possibly corresponds to TRBD2 (6 bases). The germline gives CDR1 LNHDA, CDR2 SQIVND (reference sequence). The CDR3 spans 11 residues. V lost 4 bases, J lost 11 bases, and 9 bases lay in between. The CDR3 nucleotides read TGTGCCAGTAGTAATAGCGGTAAGCAGTTCTTC. It is translated as CASSNSGKQFF.

The chain combines TRBV28 with TRBJ1-1; D is ambiguous. Trimming cost V 4 bases and J 8 bases, with 11 bases left between them. This CDR3 has 12 amino acids. Per the germline V gene, CDR1 is MDHEN and CDR2 is SYDVKM. The CDR3 bases are TGTGCCAGCAGTTCATCGCTATTCGAAGCTTTCTTT. Translation: CASSSSLFEAFF.

The V and J genes are TRBV19 and TRBJ1-5; tentative D call: TRBD1 (5 bases). The CDR3 is made up of 16 amino acids. Trimming pared 0 bases from V and 5 bases from J, leaving 14 bases between. The germline V gene encodes CDR1 LNHDA and CDR2 SQIVND (reference sequence). CDR3 sequence (DNA): TGTGCCAGTAGTATAGACGCAGGGCGGTCCCATCAGCCCCAGCATTTT. Translated: CASSIDAGRSHQPQHF.